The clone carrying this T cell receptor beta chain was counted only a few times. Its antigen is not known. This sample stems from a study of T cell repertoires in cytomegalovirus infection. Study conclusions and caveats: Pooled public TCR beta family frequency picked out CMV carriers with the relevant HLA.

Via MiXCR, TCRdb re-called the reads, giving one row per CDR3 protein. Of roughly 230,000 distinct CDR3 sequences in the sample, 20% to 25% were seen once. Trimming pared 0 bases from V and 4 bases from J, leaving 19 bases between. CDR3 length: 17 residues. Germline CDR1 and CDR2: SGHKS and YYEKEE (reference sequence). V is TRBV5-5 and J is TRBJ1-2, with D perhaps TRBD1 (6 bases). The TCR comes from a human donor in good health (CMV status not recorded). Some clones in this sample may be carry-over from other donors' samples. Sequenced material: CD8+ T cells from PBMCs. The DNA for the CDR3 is TGTGCCAGCAGCTTGGATCTTGACAGGCGGGGAGGCTATGGCTACACCTTC. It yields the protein CASSLDLDRRGGYGYTF.